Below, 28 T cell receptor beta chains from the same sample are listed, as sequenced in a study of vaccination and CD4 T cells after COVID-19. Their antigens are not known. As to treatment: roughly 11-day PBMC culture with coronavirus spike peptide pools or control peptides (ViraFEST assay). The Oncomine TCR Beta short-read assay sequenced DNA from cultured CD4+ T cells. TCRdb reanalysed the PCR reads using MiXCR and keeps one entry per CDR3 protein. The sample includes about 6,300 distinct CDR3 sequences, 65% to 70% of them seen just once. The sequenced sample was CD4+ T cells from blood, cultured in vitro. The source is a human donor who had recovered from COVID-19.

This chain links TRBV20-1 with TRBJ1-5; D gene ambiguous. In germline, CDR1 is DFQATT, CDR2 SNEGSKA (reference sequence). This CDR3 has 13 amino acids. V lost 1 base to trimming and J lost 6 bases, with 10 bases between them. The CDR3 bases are TGCAGTGCTAGAGCAGGTGGTGGTCAGCCCCAGCATTTT. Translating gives CSARAGGGQPQHF.

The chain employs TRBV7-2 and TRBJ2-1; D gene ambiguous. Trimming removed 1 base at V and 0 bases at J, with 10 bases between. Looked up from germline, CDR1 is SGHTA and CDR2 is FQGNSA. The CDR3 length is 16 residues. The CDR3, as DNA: TGTGCCAGCAGCTTAGTGGCGGTTAGCTCCTACAATGAGCAGTTCTTC. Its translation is CASSLVAVSSYNEQFF.

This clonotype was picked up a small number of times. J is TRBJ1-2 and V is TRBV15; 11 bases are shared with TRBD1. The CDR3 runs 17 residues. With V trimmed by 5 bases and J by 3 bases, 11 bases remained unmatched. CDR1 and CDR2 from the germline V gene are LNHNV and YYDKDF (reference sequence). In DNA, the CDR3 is TGTGCCACCAGCGCCCGGACAGGGGGCTTTTATGACTATGGCTACACCTTC. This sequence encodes CATSARTGGFYDYGYTF.

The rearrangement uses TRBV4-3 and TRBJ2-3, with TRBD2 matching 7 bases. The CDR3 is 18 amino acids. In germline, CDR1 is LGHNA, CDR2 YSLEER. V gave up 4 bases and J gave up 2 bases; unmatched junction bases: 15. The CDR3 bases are TGCGCCAGCAGCCGCGATAAGGCGGTGGCGGGAGCCACAGATACGCAGTATTTT. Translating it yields CASSRDKAVAGATDTQYF.

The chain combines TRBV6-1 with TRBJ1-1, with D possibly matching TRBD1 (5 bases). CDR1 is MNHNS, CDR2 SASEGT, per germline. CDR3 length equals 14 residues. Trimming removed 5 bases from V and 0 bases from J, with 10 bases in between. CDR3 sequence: CASSRAGLNTEAFF. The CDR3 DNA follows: TGTGCCAGCAGTCGGGCAGGGCTGAACACTGAAGCTTTCTTT.

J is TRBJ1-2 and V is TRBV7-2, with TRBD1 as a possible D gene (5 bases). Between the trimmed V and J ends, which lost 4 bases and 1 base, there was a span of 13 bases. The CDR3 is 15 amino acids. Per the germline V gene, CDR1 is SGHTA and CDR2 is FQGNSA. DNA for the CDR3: TGTGCCAGCAGCTATAGTGGGGACTTTAACTATGGCTACACCTTC. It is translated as CASSYSGDFNYGYTF.

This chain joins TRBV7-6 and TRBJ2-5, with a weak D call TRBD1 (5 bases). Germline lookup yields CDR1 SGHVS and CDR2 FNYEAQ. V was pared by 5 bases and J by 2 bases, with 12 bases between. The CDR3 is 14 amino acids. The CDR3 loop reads CASSPHQGQETQYF. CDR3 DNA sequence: TGTGCCAGCAGCCCCCACCAGGGTCAAGAGACCCAGTACTTC. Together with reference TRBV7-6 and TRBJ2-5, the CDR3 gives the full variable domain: GAGVSQSPRYKVTKRGQDVALRCDPISGHVSLYWYRQALGQGPEFLTYFNYEAQQDKSGLPNDRFSAERPEGSISTLTIQRTEQRDSAMYRCASSPHQGQETQYFGPGTRLLVL.

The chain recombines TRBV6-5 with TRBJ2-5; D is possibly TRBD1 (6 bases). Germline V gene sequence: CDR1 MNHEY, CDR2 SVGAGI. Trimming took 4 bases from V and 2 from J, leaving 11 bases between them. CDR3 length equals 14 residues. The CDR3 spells CASSSDQGQETQYF. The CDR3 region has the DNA TGTGCCAGCAGTTCCGACCAGGGGCAAGAGACCCAGTACTTC.

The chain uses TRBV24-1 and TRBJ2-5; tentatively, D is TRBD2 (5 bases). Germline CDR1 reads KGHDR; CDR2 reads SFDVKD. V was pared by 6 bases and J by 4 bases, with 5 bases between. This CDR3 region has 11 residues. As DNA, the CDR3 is TGTGCCACCAGTCGGGGAGAGACCCAGTACTTC. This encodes CATSRGETQYF.

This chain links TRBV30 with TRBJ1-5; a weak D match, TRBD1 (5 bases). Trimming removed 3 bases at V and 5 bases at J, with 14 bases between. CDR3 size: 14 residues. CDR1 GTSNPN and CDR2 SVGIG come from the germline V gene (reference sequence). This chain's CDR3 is CAWSPDTSYQPQHF. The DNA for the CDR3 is TGTGCCTGGAGCCCGGACACCTCCTATCAGCCCCAGCATTTT.

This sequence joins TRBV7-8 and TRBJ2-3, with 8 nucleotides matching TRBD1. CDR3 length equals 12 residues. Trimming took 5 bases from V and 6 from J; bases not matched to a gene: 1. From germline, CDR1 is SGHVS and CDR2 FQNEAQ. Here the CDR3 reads CASSGDRDTQYF. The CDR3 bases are TGTGCCAGCAGCGGGGACAGGGATACGCAGTATTTT.

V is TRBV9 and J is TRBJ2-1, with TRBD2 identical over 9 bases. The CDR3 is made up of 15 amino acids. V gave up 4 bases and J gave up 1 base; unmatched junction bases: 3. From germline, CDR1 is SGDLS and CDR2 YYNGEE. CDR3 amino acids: CASSISGSSYNEQFF. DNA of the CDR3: TGTGCCAGCAGCATTAGCGGGAGTTCCTACAATGAGCAGTTCTTC.

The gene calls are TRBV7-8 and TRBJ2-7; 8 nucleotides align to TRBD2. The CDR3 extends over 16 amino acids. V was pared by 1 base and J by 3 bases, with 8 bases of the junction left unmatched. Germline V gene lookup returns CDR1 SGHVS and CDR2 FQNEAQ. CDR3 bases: TGTGCCAGCAGCTTAGTTGGAAGCGGGAGAGTCTACGAGCAGTACTTC. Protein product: CASSLVGSGRVYEQYF. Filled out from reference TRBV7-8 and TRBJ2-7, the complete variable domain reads GAGVSQSPRYKVAKRGQDVALRCDPISGHVSLFWYQQALGQGPEFLTYFQNEAQLDKSGLPSDRFFAERPEGSVSTLKIQRTQQEDSAVYLCASSLVGSGRVYEQYFGPGTRLTVT.

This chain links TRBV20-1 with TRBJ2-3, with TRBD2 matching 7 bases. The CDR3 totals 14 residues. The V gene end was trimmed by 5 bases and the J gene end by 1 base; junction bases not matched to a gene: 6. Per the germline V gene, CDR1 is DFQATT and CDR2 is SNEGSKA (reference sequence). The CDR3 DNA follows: TGCAGTGCTTGGTCGGCGGGGGGCACAGATACGCAGTATTTT. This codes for CSAWSAGGTDTQYF.

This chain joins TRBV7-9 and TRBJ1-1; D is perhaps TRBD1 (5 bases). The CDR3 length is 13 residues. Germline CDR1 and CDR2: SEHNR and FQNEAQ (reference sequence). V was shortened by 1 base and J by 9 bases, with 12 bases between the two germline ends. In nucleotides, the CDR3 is TGTGCCAGCAGCTTAGTTCCGGGGGGGAAAGCTTTCTTT. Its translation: CASSLVPGGKAFF. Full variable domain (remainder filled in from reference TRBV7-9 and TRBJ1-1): DTGVSQNPRHKITKRGQNVTFRCDPISEHNRLYWYRQTLGQGPEFLTYFQNEAQLEKSRLLSDRFSAERPKGSFSTLEIQRTEQGDSAMYLCASSLVPGGKAFFGQGTRLTVV.

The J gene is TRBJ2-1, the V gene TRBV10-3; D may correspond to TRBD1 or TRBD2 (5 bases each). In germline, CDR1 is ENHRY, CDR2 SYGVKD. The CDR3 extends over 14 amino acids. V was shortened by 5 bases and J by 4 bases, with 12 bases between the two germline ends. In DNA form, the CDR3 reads TGTGCCATCAGTCTGGGGACGGATTACAATGAGCAGTTCTTC. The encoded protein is CAISLGTDYNEQFF.

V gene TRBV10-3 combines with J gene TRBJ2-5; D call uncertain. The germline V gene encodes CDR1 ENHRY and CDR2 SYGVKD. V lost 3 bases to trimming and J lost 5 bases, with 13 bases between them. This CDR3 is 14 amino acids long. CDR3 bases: TGTGCCATCAGTGACCCGGCTATTAGGGAGACCCAGTACTTC. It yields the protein CAISDPAIRETQYF.

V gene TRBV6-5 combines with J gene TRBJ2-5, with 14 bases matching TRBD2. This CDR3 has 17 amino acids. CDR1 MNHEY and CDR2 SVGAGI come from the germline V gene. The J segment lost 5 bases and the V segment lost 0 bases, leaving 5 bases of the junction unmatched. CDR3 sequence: CASSYSGLAGAGETQYF. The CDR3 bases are TGTGCCAGCAGTTACTCGGGACTAGCGGGGGCCGGGGAGACCCAGTACTTC.

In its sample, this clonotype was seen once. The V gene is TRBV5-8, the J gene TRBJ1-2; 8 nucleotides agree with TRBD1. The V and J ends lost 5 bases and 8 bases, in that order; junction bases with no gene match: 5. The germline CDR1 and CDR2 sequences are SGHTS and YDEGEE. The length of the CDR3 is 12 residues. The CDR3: CASSRQGRGYTF. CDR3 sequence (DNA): TGTGCCAGCAGTCGACAGGGGCGCGGCTACACCTTC.

CDR3 sequence: CASSYSTDGLDNYGYTF. In nucleotides, the CDR3 is TGTGCCAGCAGTTACTCGACCGACGGGCTCGATAACTATGGCTACACCTTC. This rearrangement joins TRBV6-5 to TRBJ1-2; D ambiguous. This CDR3 region has 17 residues. The V and J ends lost 0 bases and 1 base respectively, with 15 bases between them. The germline V gene encodes CDR1 MNHEY and CDR2 SVGAGI.

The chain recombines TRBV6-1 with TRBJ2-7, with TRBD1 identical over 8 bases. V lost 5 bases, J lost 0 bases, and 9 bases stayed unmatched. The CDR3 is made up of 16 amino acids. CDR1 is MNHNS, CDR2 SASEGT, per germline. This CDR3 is CASSNPGGQVSYEQYF. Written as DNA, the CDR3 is TGTGCCAGCAGTAACCCCGGGGGACAGGTCTCCTACGAGCAGTACTTC.

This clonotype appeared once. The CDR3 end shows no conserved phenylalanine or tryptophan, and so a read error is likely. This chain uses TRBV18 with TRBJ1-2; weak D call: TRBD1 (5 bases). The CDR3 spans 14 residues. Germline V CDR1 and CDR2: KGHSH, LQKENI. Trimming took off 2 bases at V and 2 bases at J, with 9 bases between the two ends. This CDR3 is CASSPARVNYGYTS. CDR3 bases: TGTGCCAGCTCACCAGCCAGGGTCAACTATGGCTACACCTCC.

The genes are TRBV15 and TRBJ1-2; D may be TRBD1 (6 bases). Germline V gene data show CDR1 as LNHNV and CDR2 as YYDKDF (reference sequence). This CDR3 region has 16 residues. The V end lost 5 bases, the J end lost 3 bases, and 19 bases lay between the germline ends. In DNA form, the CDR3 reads TGTGCCACCAGCGGTGGTACAGGGAAATATGACTATGGCTACACCTTC. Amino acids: CATSGGTGKYDYGYTF.

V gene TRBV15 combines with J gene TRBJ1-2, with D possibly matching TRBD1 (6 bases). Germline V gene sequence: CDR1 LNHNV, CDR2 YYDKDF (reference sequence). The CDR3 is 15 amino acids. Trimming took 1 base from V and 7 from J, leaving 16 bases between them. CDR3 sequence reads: CATSRARTERAGYTF. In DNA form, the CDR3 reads TGTGCCACCAGCAGAGCGCGGACAGAACGAGCTGGCTACACCTTC.

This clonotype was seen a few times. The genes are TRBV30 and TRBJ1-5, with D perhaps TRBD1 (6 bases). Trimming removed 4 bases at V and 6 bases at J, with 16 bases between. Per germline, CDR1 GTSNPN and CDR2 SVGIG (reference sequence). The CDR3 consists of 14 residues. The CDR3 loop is CAWTSTDRTQPQHF. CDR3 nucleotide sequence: TGTGCCTGGACTTCCACCGACAGGACTCAGCCCCAGCATTTT.

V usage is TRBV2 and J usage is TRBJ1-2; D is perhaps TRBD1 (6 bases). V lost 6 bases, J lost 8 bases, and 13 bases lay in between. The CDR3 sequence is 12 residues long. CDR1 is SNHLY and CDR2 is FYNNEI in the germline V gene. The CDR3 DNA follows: TGTGCCAGCAGCCACGGACAGCTCGGCTACACCTTC. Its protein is CASSHGQLGYTF.

The CDR3, as DNA: TGTGCCACCAGCAGAGATTTTGTGGCAGGGCAGCCCCAGCATTTT. It specifies CATSRDFVAGQPQHF. The chain uses TRBV15 and TRBJ1-5; D may be TRBD1 (5 bases). The CDR3 has 15 residues. The ends were cut back, 0 bases at V and 7 bases at J, with 13 bases in the middle. The germline V gene has CDR1 LNHNV and CDR2 YYDKDF (reference sequence).

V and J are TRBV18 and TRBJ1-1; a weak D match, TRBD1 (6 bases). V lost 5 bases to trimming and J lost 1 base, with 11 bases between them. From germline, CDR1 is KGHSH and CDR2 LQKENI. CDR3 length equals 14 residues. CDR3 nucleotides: TGTGCCAGCTCAGCGTTACAGGGGAACACTGAAGCTTTCTTT. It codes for CASSALQGNTEAFF.